These 11 T cell receptor beta chains share one sample of origin, sequenced in a study of radiotherapy plus CTLA-4 blockade in lung cancer. Libraries were prepared by immunoSEQ multiplex PCR; TCRdb keeps only in-frame clonotypes and omits some of them. The sample records approximately 70,000 clones, approximately 79% being singletons. Sequencing was performed on peripheral blood, taken from a patient treated with radiotherapy plus ipilimumab. Receptors originate from a human donor with non-small cell lung cancer whose response to radiotherapy plus ipilimumab could not be evaluated. Some clones in this sample may be carry-over from other donors' samples.

This clone was seen a single time. The V and J genes are TRBV30 and TRBJ2-7, with a weak D call TRBD1 (6 bases). CDR1 GTSNPN and CDR2 SVGIG come from the germline V gene (reference sequence). There are 14 residues in the CDR3. V lost 5 bases and J lost 3, with 17 bases in between. This CDR3 is CAWGAWTVDYEQYF. For the CDR3, the DNA is TGTGCCTGGGGAGCCTGGACAGTGGACTACGAGCAGTACTTC.

The J gene is TRBJ1-3, the V gene TRBV29-1; D uncertain. The CDR3 is 13 residues long. Germline CDR1 and CDR2: SQVTM and ANQGSEA. Trimming cost V 7 bases and J 2 bases, with 12 bases left between them. The CDR3 reads CSAADGTGNTIYF. CDR3 bases: TGCAGCGCCGCCGACGGGACTGGAAACACCATATATTTT.

This clone occurred a few times. This chain connects TRBV6-1 to TRBJ2-7; tentatively, D is TRBD1 (6 bases). With 6 bases removed from V and 0 bases from J, the gap between germline ends came to 15 bases. CDR3 length: 15 residues. The germline gives CDR1 MNHNS, CDR2 SASEGT. CDR3 sequence reads: CASSFTGYLSYEQYF. DNA for the CDR3: TGTGCCAGCAGCTTCACAGGGTACCTCTCCTACGAGCAGTACTTC.

The gene calls are TRBV29-1 and TRBJ2-2; D is perhaps TRBD2 (7 bases). Germline V gene data show CDR1 as SQVTM and CDR2 as ANQGSEA. The CDR3 totals 17 residues. Trimming took 6 bases from V and 2 from J, leaving 22 bases between them. The CDR3 DNA reads TGCAGCGTCGCCGGCCTTGCGGGGGCCTACAACACCGGGGAGCTGTTTTTT. Translating it yields CSVAGLAGAYNTGELFF.

The chain uses TRBV9 and TRBJ1-1; 8 bases fit TRBD1. The CDR3 totals 16 residues. The V and J ends lost 1 base and 1 base, in that order; junction bases with no gene match: 6. The V gene's germline CDR1 is SGDLS and CDR2 YYNGEE. The CDR3 DNA sequence: TGTGCCAGCAGCGTAACAGGGGGAATTGGGAACACTGAAGCTTTCTTT. This gives the protein CASSVTGGIGNTEAFF.

This clone has more than one count but fewer than ten. This rearrangement joins TRBV4-1 to TRBJ2-7; D is ambiguous. V shed 1 base and J shed 4 bases, with 11 bases lying between them. Looked up from germline, CDR1 is MGHRA and CDR2 is YSYEKL. The CDR3 has 14 residues. CDR3 bases: TGCGCCAGCAGCCAAGTGGCCAGCGATTACGAGCAGTACTTC. The encoded protein is CASSQVASDYEQYF.

The chain carries TRBV7-9 and TRBJ1-6; 10 bases fit TRBD1. This CDR3 is built from 16 residues. V lost 6 bases to trimming and J lost 9 bases; unmatched junction nucleotides: 11. Per germline, CDR1 SEHNR and CDR2 FQNEAQ (reference sequence). This chain's CDR3 is CASSFPGQGVGSPLHF. CDR3 sequence (DNA): TGTGCCAGCAGTTTCCCTGGACAGGGGGTAGGTTCACCCCTCCACTTT.

The V and J genes are TRBV5-1 and TRBJ2-2, with D maybe TRBD2 (5 bases). With 2 bases removed from V and 5 bases from J, the gap between germline ends came to 16 bases. The CDR3 covers 16 residues. Germline CDR1 SGHRS, CDR2 YFSETQ. The CDR3 nucleotides are TGCGCCAGCAGCTTTAGAGGGATTACCCGGACCGGGGAGCTGTTTTTT. Its translation is CASSFRGITRTGELFF.

This clone was counted a single time. This chain joins TRBV5-1 and TRBJ2-2; the match to TRBD1 covers 7 bases. The J segment lost 3 bases and the V segment lost 5 bases, leaving 7 bases of the junction unmatched. CDR1 SGHRS and CDR2 YFSETQ come from the germline V gene. The CDR3 has 15 amino acids. Here the CDR3 reads CASSLMGTDTGELFF. In nucleotides, the CDR3 is TGCGCCAGCAGTCTTATGGGGACAGACACCGGGGAGCTGTTTTTT.

The chain combines TRBV5-6 with TRBJ2-1; maybe TRBD2 (6 bases). Per the germline V gene, CDR1 is SGHDT and CDR2 is YYEEEE. The V end lost 0 bases, the J end lost 8 bases, and 9 bases lay between the germline ends. CDR3 length: 13 amino acids. Here the CDR3 reads CASSLATGDEQFF. The CDR3 nucleotides are TGTGCCAGCAGCTTGGCCACGGGGGATGAGCAGTTCTTC. The variable domain in full, completed from reference TRBV5-6 and TRBJ2-1, reads DAGVTQSPTHLIKTRGQQVTLRCSPKSGHDTVSWYQQALGQGPQFIFQYYEEEERQRGNFPDRFSGHQFPNYSSELNVNALLLGDSALYLCASSLATGDEQFFGPGTRLTVL.

The V and J genes are TRBV2 and TRBJ1-1; TRBD1 matches at 7 bases. The germline gives CDR1 SNHLY, CDR2 FYNNEI. The CDR3 length is 13 residues. The ends lost 6 bases at V and 5 bases at J; junction bases unmatched: 6. CDR3 sequence reads: CASSDRAGTEAFF. The CDR3 DNA is TGTGCCAGCAGCGACAGGGCAGGGACTGAAGCTTTCTTT.